These 32 T cell receptor beta chains were sequenced from one sample in a study of T cell responses to AZD1222 COVID-19 vaccine. Measured with immunoSEQ multiplex PCR; TCRdb has only the in-frame clones, and not every one. The table lists approximately 180,000 clones, 80% to 90% of them singletons, with 4% to 4.5% in the top ten. The sequences come from peripheral blood, collected 28 days after the second dose of the MenACWY control vaccine. The receptors were sampled from an adult who received the MenACWY meningococcal vaccine as a control.

This rearrangement joins TRBV3-1 (or the pseudogene TRBV3-2) to TRBJ1-1; a weak D match, TRBD1 (6 bases). Trimming left V 4 bases short and J 1 base short, with 10 bases between. CDR1 and CDR2 (germline): LGHDT, YNNKEL (reference sequence). The CDR3 is made up of 14 amino acids. This chain's CDR3 is CASSPSDRNTEAFF. Here the CDR3 DNA reads TGTGCCAGCAGCCCCTCGGACAGGAACACTGAAGCTTTCTTT.

This chain connects TRBV6-5 to TRBJ2-7; 8 bases map to TRBD1. The germline CDR1 and CDR2 sequences are MNHEY and SVGAGI. The CDR3 covers 15 residues. V trimming: 0 bases; J trimming: 5 bases; junction bases outside the gene matches: 6. CDR3 sequence: CASSYSNQGAHEQYF. CDR3 in DNA: TGTGCCAGCAGTTACTCGAATCAGGGGGCCCACGAGCAGTACTTC.

The chain couples TRBV28 to TRBJ1-5, with D maybe TRBD1 (6 bases). V lost 2 bases and J 3 bases, leaving 14 bases between the germline ends. This CDR3 has 16 amino acids. CDR1 is MDHEN, CDR2 SYDVKM, per germline. The CDR3 nucleotides are TGTGCCAGCAGTTTAGAGCAGACAGGCTACAATCAGCCCCAGCATTTT. Its translation: CASSLEQTGYNQPQHF.

The gene calls are TRBV30 and TRBJ1-1, with a tentative D call TRBD1 (5 bases). Germline loops: CDR1 GTSNPN, CDR2 SVGIG (reference sequence). CDR3 length: 12 amino acids. Trimming pared 7 bases from V and 8 bases from J, leaving 17 bases between. The CDR3 reads CASNQGYWEAFF. The CDR3 DNA sequence: TGTGCCTCGAATCAGGGCTACTGGGAAGCTTTCTTT.

This clone was counted only a few times. V usage is TRBV11-3 and J usage is TRBJ2-2; no definite D call. The germline V gene encodes CDR1 SGHNT and CDR2 YENEEA. CDR3 length: 12 residues. V was shortened by 4 bases and J by 4 bases, with 4 bases between the two germline ends. This CDR3 reads CASSSGTGELFF. For the CDR3, the DNA is TGTGCCAGCAGCTCTGGCACCGGGGAGCTGTTTTTT. Complete variable domain (other parts from reference TRBV11-3 and TRBJ2-2): EAGVVQSPRYKIIEKKQPVAFWCNPISGHNTLYWYLQNLGQGPELLIRYENEEAVDDSQLPKDRFSAERLKGVDSTLKIQPAELGDSAVYLCASSSGTGELFFGEGSRLTVL.

The chain joins TRBV15 to TRBJ2-2; 7 nucleotides align to TRBD1. This CDR3 has 15 amino acids. Losses at the gene ends were 3 bases for V and 7 bases for J; bases not matched to a gene: 8. Germline assignment: CDR1 LNHNV and CDR2 YYDKDF (reference sequence). CDR3 amino acids: CATSSGTALSGELFF. The CDR3 DNA is TGTGCCACCAGCAGCGGGACAGCGCTAAGCGGGGAGCTGTTTTTT.

This chain links TRBV3-1 (or the pseudogene TRBV3-2) with TRBJ2-1; 7 positions agree with TRBD2. With 1 base clipped from V and 5 bases from J, the junction kept 5 bases outside the gene matches. This CDR3 spans 15 amino acids. The V gene's germline CDR1 is LGHDT and CDR2 YNNKEL (reference sequence). CDR3 DNA: TGTGCCAGCAGCCAAGGTGGACTAGGGCACAATGAGCAGTTCTTC. This translates into CASSQGGLGHNEQFF.

This clone was found once. This rearrangement joins TRBV24-1 to TRBJ1-2, with D uncertain. Germline lookup yields CDR1 KGHDR and CDR2 SFDVKD. Trimming shortened V by 5 bases and J by 5 bases, and 5 bases separated the two germline ends. The CDR3 is 11 residues long. The CDR3 protein is CATSGIYGYTF. The CDR3 nucleotides read TGTGCCACCAGTGGCATATATGGCTACACCTTC.

The table lists this clone with a count of one. The chain recombines TRBV7-8 with TRBJ1-6; TRBD1 matches 8 bases. The CDR3 consists of 14 residues. In germline, CDR1 is SGHVS, CDR2 FQNEAQ. Germline trimming cut 6 bases from V and 9 bases from J; bases unmatched to any gene: 7. DNA of the CDR3: TGTGCCAGCAGGTCGACAGGGGAAGGTTCACCCCTCCACTTT. Translating gives CASRSTGEGSPLHF.

This clone appeared a few times. This sequence joins TRBV3-1 (or the pseudogene TRBV3-2) and TRBJ1-5; D remains unclear. CDR1 is LGHDT, CDR2 YNNKEL, per germline (reference sequence). This CDR3 contains 13 residues. Trimming took 1 base from V and 7 from J, leaving 8 bases between them. DNA for the CDR3: TGTGCCAGCAGCCAAGGGACTACCCAGCCCCAGCATTTT. Protein product: CASSQGTTQPQHF.

The chain carries TRBV6-2 or TRBV6-3 and TRBJ1-2, with D perhaps TRBD1 (5 bases). Trimming pared 6 bases from V and 2 bases from J, leaving 19 bases between. This CDR3 has 16 residues. Looked up from germline, CDR1 is MNHEY and CDR2 is SVGEGT. CDR3 protein: CASSQAPTRGNYGYTF. The CDR3 nucleotides read TGTGCCAGCAGCCAGGCTCCGACAAGGGGAAACTATGGCTACACCTTC.

The J gene is TRBJ1-5, the V gene TRBV28, with no clear D. Trimming took 7 bases from V and 0 from J, leaving 10 bases between them. This CDR3 has 14 residues. CDR1 is MDHEN, CDR2 SYDVKM, per germline. The DNA for the CDR3 is TGTGCCAGCAAGGGAGCTGTTAGCAATCAGCCCCAGCATTTT. Its protein is CASKGAVSNQPQHF. The full variable domain, rest sourced from reference TRBV28 and TRBJ1-5, is DVKVTQSSRYLVKRTGEKVFLECVQDMDHENMFWYRQDPGLGLRLIYFSYDVKMKEKGDIPEGYSVSREKKERFSLILESASTNQTSMYLCASKGAVSNQPQHFGDGTRLSIL.

J is TRBJ1-2 and V is TRBV4-1, with no clear D. Germline CDR1 reads MGHRA; CDR2 reads YSYEKL. Trimming removed 3 bases from V and 8 bases from J, with 10 bases in between. This CDR3 region has 12 residues. DNA of the CDR3: TGCGCCAGCAGCCAGGACGAATTAGGCTACACCTTC. It is translated as CASSQDELGYTF.

This chain joins TRBV28 and TRBJ2-2, with D hard to call. Germline CDR1 and CDR2: MDHEN and SYDVKM. V was cut by 6 bases and J by 2 bases, with 7 bases left in between. This CDR3 has 13 residues. DNA for the CDR3: TGTGCCAGCAGGCTGATCAACACCGGGGAGCTGTTTTTT. Translating gives CASRLINTGELFF. Based on the CDR3 plus reference TRBV28 and TRBJ2-2, the full variable domain is DVKVTQSSRYLVKRTGEKVFLECVQDMDHENMFWYRQDPGLGLRLIYFSYDVKMKEKGDIPEGYSVSREKKERFSLILESASTNQTSMYLCASRLINTGELFFGEGSRLTVL.

This clone was found once. The chain combines TRBV7-9 with TRBJ2-1, with D possibly matching TRBD2 (6 bases). The V end lost 5 bases, the J end lost 6 bases, and 14 bases lay between the germline ends. The CDR3 runs 14 residues. Germline V CDR1 and CDR2: SEHNR, FQNEAQ (reference sequence). CDR3: CASSLTSPTNEQFF. The CDR3 nucleotides read TGTGCCAGCAGCCTGACTAGTCCAACCAATGAGCAGTTCTTC.

The chain carries TRBV10-3 and TRBJ1-1, with 11 bases fitting TRBD1. The CDR3 is made up of 15 amino acids. V trimming: 0 bases; J trimming: 7 bases; junction bases outside the gene matches: 4. Germline V lookup: CDR1 ENHRY, CDR2 SYGVKD. The CDR3 coding sequence is TGTGCCATCAGTGAGTCCCGGACAGGGGGCTTTGAAGCTTTCTTT. This encodes CAISESRTGGFEAFF.

J is TRBJ2-7 and V is TRBV28; TRBD2 matches at 9 bases. J was trimmed by 3 bases and V by 5 bases; bases with no gene match: 14. This CDR3 spans 17 amino acids. CDR1 is MDHEN, CDR2 SYDVKM, per germline. In DNA, the CDR3 is TGTGCCAGCAGTCCACCCTTTAGCGGGAGACTAGTCTACGAGCAGTACTTC. Its protein product is CASSPPFSGRLVYEQYF.

This sequence joins TRBV5-4 and TRBJ2-6, with TRBD1 matching 7 bases. Germline-derived CDR1 and CDR2 are SGHNT and YYREEE (reference sequence). This CDR3 is built from 16 residues. V lost 0 bases to trimming and J lost 3 bases; unmatched junction nucleotides: 3. CDR3: CASSLEGARGANVLTF. The CDR3 region has the DNA TGTGCCAGCAGCTTGGAGGGGGCGCGTGGGGCCAACGTCCTGACTTTC.

The rearrangement joins TRBV12-3 or TRBV12-4 to TRBJ2-3; D is perhaps TRBD1 (6 bases). Trimming stripped 2 bases from V and 4 bases from J, with 7 bases between. The CDR3 loop spans 13 amino acids. In DNA form, the CDR3 reads TGTGCCAGCAGTTTAAAGGGGGCAGATACGCAGTATTTT. It translates to CASSLKGADTQYF.

The chain recombines TRBV6-1 with TRBJ2-6; D uncertain. This CDR3 spans 15 amino acids. Germline-derived CDR1 and CDR2 are MNHNS and SASEGT. With 0 bases removed from V and 0 bases from J, the gap between germline ends came to 3 bases. CDR3 amino acids: CASSEASSGANVLTF. The CDR3, as DNA: TGTGCCAGCAGTGAAGCAAGCTCTGGGGCCAACGTCCTGACTTTC.

The V call is TRBV5-5, the J call TRBJ1-1; D gene uncertain. The CDR3 is made up of 12 amino acids. Trimming shortened V by 4 bases and J by 1 base, and 5 bases separated the two germline ends. Per germline, CDR1 SGHKS and CDR2 YYEKEE (reference sequence). CDR3 residues: CASSVSNTEAFF. CDR3 coding DNA: TGTGCCAGCAGCGTTTCGAACACTGAAGCTTTCTTT.

This chain links TRBV28 with TRBJ1-5; D possibly corresponds to TRBD1 (6 bases). Germline values: CDR1 MDHEN, CDR2 SYDVKM. V lost 5 bases to trimming and J lost 7 bases, with 12 bases between them. The CDR3 has 13 amino acids. CDR3 amino acids: CASSRTAVQPQHF. In nucleotides, the CDR3 is TGTGCCAGCAGTCGGACAGCTGTACAGCCCCAGCATTTT.

The gene calls are TRBV7-9 and TRBJ2-5; the D gene could be TRBD1 or TRBD2 (6 bases each). V shed 4 bases and J shed 5 bases, with 20 bases lying between them. Germline values: CDR1 SEHNR, CDR2 FQNEAQ (reference sequence). The CDR3 covers 16 residues. This chain's CDR3 is CASSSGAASFGETQYF. DNA for the CDR3: TGTGCCAGCAGCTCGGGGGCAGCCTCTTTTGGGGAGACCCAGTACTTC.

V gene TRBV6-5 combines with J gene TRBJ1-4; tentative D call: TRBD1 (6 bases). The CDR3 covers 15 residues. Germline V gene lookup returns CDR1 MNHEY and CDR2 SVGAGI. Trimming cost V 4 bases and J 6 bases, with 15 bases left between them. CDR3 sequence: CASSFSDRDHEKLFF. The CDR3 bases are TGTGCCAGCAGTTTTTCGGACAGAGATCATGAAAAACTGTTTTTT.

This chain connects TRBV5-1 to TRBJ2-7, with a tentative D call TRBD2 (7 bases). Germline CDR1 SGHRS, CDR2 YFSETQ. The CDR3 has 14 residues. Trimming took 6 bases from V and 3 from J, leaving 16 bases between them. The CDR3 loop is CASNSQGGNYEQYF. As DNA, the CDR3 is TGCGCCAGCAACTCACAGGGAGGGAACTACGAGCAGTACTTC.

This clone appeared a single time. The V gene is TRBV6-2 or TRBV6-3, the J gene TRBJ1-6; D gene ambiguous. Germline V gene data show CDR1 as MNHEY and CDR2 as SVGEGT. The CDR3 consists of 13 residues. The germline V and J ends were trimmed by 0 bases and 12 bases, with 9 bases remaining between them. CDR3 loop: CASSYSIRGPLHF. The DNA for the CDR3 is TGTGCCAGCAGTTACTCGATCAGAGGACCCCTCCACTTT.

The CDR3, as DNA: TGTGCCAGCAGCCAAGTCGGTTCACCCCTCCACTTT. Protein: CASSQVGSPLHF. This chain links TRBV3-1 (or the pseudogene TRBV3-2) with TRBJ1-6; D unresolved. This CDR3 has 12 amino acids. Germline CDR1 reads LGHDT; CDR2 reads YNNKEL (reference sequence). The V and J ends lost 1 base and 9 bases respectively, with 4 bases between them.

V is TRBV9 and J is TRBJ2-7; maybe TRBD2 (5 bases). The germline V gene has CDR1 SGDLS and CDR2 YYNGEE. V lost 6 bases to trimming and J lost 5 bases, with 21 bases between them. The CDR3 totals 15 residues. The CDR3: CASTPGLRPVDEQYF. The CDR3 nucleotides are TGTGCCAGCACGCCTGGACTCCGGCCGGTCGACGAGCAGTACTTC.

V usage is TRBV5-1 and J usage is TRBJ2-1; 9 bases match TRBD2. Germline lookup yields CDR1 SGHRS and CDR2 YFSETQ. V lost 0 bases to trimming and J lost 2 bases; unmatched junction nucleotides: 3. The CDR3 is 16 residues long. Here the CDR3 DNA reads TGCGCCAGCAGCTTGGCCGCGGGAGGGGCCTACAATGAGCAGTTCTTC. Encoded protein: CASSLAAGGAYNEQFF.

The V gene is TRBV7-9, the J gene TRBJ2-1; 8 nucleotides align to TRBD2. V was pared by 1 base and J by 12 bases, with 8 bases of the junction left unmatched. This CDR3 is built from 14 residues. The germline CDR1 and CDR2 sequences are SEHNR and FQNEAQ (reference sequence). The DNA of the CDR3 is TGTGCCAGCAGCTTAGAGGAGCTAGCGGGTAGGCAGTTCTTC. This gives the protein CASSLEELAGRQFF.

The chain recombines TRBV24-1 with TRBJ2-2; D possibly corresponds to TRBD1 (6 bases). CDR1 is KGHDR and CDR2 is SFDVKD in the germline V gene. The V and J ends lost 4 bases and 4 bases respectively, with 12 bases between them. The CDR3 is 15 residues long. The CDR3 region is CATSEVGTPTGELFF. The CDR3 DNA sequence: TGTGCCACCAGTGAAGTCGGGACACCCACCGGGGAGCTGTTTTTT.

This chain connects TRBV7-9 to TRBJ2-6; maybe TRBD2 (6 bases). The germline CDR1 and CDR2 sequences are SEHNR and FQNEAQ (reference sequence). Trimming pared 7 bases from V and 2 bases from J, leaving 15 bases between. The CDR3 is made up of 16 amino acids. The CDR3 sequence: CASTGEVVAGANVLTF. In DNA, the CDR3 is TGTGCCAGCACGGGGGAGGTTGTGGCTGGGGCCAACGTCCTGACTTTC.